This paragraph reports one TCR beta chain. The antigen remains undetermined. Donors were healthy Caucasian individuals from Russia aged roughly 6 to 90. This sample is drawn from a study of blood T cells in healthy people across ages. The study, taken as a whole, reports: Measured against age, TCR beta diversity per million T cells decreased in a roughly linear manner.

Germline V gene lookup returns CDR1 SQVTM and CDR2 ANQGSEA. This CDR3 comprises 12 residues. V was clipped by 7 bases and J by 5 bases, with 14 bases between them. The authors ran a second PCR of roughly 7 to 11 cycles using a sample-barcoded 5' primer and a J-beta primer mix. TCRdb redid the calling of the 5' RACE reads with MiXCR, one entry per CDR3 protein. The table has around 1,900,000 distinct CDR3 sequences, about 39% seen once; the top ten hold around 23%. The sequence was obtained from a human donor in good health. The material sequenced was blood. V is TRBV29-1 and J is TRBJ2-5; D gene unclear. This CDR3 reads CSGEADGETQYF. The CDR3 DNA reads as TGCAGCGGAGAAGCAGACGGGGAGACCCAGTACTTC.